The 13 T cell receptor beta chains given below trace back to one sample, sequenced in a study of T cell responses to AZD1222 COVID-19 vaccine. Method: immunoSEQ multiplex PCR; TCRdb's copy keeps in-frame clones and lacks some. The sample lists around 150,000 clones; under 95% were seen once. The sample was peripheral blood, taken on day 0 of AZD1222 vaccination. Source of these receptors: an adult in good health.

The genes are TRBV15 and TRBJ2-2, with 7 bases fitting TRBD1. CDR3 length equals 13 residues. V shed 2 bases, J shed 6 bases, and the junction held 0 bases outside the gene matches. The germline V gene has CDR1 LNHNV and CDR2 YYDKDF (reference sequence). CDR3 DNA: TGTGCCACCAGCAGACAGGGGGCCGGGGAGCTGTTTTTT. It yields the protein CATSRQGAGELFF.

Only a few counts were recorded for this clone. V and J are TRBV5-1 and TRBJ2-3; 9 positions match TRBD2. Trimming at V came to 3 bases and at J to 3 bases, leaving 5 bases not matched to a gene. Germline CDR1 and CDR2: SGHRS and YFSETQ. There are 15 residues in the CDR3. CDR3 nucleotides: TGCGCCAGCAGCTCTAGCGGGGTGGGGACAGATACGCAGTATTTT. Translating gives CASSSSGVGTDTQYF.

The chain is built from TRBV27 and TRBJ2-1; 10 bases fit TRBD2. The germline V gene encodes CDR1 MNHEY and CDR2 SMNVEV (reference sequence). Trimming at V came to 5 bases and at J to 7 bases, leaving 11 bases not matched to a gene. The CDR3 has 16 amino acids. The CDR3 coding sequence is TGTGCCAGCAGTCCAACAACGGGACTAGCGAAAAATGAGCAGTTCTTC. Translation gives CASSPTTGLAKNEQFF.

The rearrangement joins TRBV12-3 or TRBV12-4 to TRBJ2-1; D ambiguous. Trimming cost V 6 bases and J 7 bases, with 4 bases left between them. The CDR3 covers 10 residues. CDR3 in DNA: TGTGCCAGCAGAGGGAATGAGCAGTTCTTC. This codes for CASRGNEQFF.

CDR3: CASSNRENSPLHF. CDR3 bases: TGTGCCAGTAGTAACAGGGAGAATTCACCCCTCCACTTT. The chain joins TRBV19 to TRBJ1-6, with a tentative D call TRBD1 (6 bases). The CDR3 length is 13 residues. Trimming removed 4 bases from V and 7 bases from J, with 8 bases in between. Per germline, CDR1 LNHDA and CDR2 SQIVND (reference sequence).

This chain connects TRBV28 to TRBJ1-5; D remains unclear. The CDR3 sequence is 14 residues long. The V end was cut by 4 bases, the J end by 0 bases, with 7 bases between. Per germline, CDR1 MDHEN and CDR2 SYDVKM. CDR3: CASSWGNSNQPQHF. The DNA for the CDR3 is TGTGCCAGCAGTTGGGGTAATAGCAATCAGCCCCAGCATTTT.

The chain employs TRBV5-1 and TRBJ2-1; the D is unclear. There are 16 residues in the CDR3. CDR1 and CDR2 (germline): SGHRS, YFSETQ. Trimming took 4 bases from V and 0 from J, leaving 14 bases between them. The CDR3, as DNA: TGCGCCAGCAGCCCACAAGAGAGCTACTCCTACAATGAGCAGTTCTTC. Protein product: CASSPQESYSYNEQFF.

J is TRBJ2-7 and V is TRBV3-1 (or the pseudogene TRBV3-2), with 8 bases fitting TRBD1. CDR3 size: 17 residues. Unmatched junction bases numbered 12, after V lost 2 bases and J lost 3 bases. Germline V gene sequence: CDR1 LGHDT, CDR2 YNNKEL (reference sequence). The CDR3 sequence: CASSQMDRDSRFYEQYF. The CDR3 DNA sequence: TGTGCCAGCAGCCAAATGGACAGGGACTCCCGTTTCTACGAGCAGTACTTC.

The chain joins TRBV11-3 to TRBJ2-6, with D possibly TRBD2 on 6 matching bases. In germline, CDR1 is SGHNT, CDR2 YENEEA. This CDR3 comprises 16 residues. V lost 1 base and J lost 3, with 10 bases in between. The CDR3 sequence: CASSLGGDRGANVLTF. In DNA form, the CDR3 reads TGTGCCAGCAGCTTAGGGGGGGACCGTGGGGCCAACGTCCTGACTTTC.

The CDR3 region has the DNA TGTGCCAGCAGCTTAGGCTATAGTACGCGGGAGGCCGGCGACAATGAGCAGTTCTTC. It codes for CASSLGYSTREAGDNEQFF. The V gene is TRBV13, the J gene TRBJ2-1, with 8 bases lining up with TRBD2. V lost 0 bases, J lost 5 bases, and 15 bases stayed unmatched. The germline CDR1 and CDR2 sequences are PRHDT and FYEKMQ (reference sequence). The CDR3 runs 19 residues.

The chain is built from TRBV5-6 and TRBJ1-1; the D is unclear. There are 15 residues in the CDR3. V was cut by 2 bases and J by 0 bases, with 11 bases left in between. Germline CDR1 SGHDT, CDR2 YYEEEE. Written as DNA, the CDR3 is TGTGCCAGCAGCTTTGGAACAGCCATGAACACTGAAGCTTTCTTT. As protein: CASSFGTAMNTEAFF.

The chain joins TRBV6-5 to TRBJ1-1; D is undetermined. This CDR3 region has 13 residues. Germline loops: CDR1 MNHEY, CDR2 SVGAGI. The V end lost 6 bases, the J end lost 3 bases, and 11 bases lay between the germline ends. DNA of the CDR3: TGTGCCAGCAGCGTTGACGGAGACACTGAAGCTTTCTTT. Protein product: CASSVDGDTEAFF.

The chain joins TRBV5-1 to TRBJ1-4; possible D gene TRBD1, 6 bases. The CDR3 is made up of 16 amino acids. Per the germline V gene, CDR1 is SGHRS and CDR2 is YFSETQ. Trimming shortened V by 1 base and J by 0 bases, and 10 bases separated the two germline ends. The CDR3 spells CASSLMGGTTNEKLFF. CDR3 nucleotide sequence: TGCGCCAGCAGCTTGATGGGGGGCACAACTAATGAAAAACTGTTTTTT.